Given below is one TCR beta chain in context. This sample was included in a study of shared clonotypes between healthy human individuals. Sequencing was performed with immunoSEQ multiplex PCR; in TCRdb, only in-frame clones are kept and a portion is missing. The repertoire holds roughly 2.5 million clones, with approximately 90% as singletons. The ends lost 5 bases at V and 4 bases at J; junction bases unmatched: 13. Germline values: CDR1 MRHNA, CDR2 SNTAGT. The CDR3 is made up of 17 amino acids. The V gene is TRBV6-4, the J gene TRBJ2-3; TRBD2 aligns across 9 bases. The clonotype was recovered from a man aged 18 to 29 in good health. The material sequenced was naive CD4+ T cells sorted from blood. Subset reported: CD45RA+ positively selected. In DNA form, the CDR3 reads TGTGCCAGCAGTCGACAGGGTAGCGGGGGAACCGCAGATACGCAGTATTTT. This codes for CASSRQGSGGTADTQYF.